Listed here is a single T cell receptor (beta chain). Antigen unknown. The treatment denotes: some 19 received Ad26.COV2.S at low or high dose, single or two shots; 5 received placebo; per-sample allocation not given. Material that was analyzed had been drawn on day 63 after the first vaccine or placebo injection. A Boston adult aged 18-55 years was the donor. An Ad26 vector expressing Wuhan-strain SARS-CoV-2 spike constituted the vaccine. V lost 6 bases, J lost 4 bases, and 15 bases stayed unmatched. Germline CDR1 reads SGHVS; CDR2 reads FNYEAQ. There are 18 residues in the CDR3. This sample is drawn from a study of Ad26.COV2.S vaccination and SARS-CoV-2 variants. Across the whole study: A COV1001 Ad26.COV2.S trial-arm participant provided the sample.

The method was immunoSEQ multiplex PCR; TCRdb's version includes in-frame clones alone and lacks a portion of them. The sample includes hundreds of thousands of clones, roughly 84% of them seen just once. Study-wide results and caveats: Researchers cautioned that TCR breadth and depth analyses may have underestimated total T cell responses.

The sequencing used peripheral blood, collected in a trial of Ad26.COV2.S vaccine versus placebo. This receptor was obtained from a person between 18 and 65 years old who received the Ad26.COV2.S COVID-19 vaccine or a placebo. The chain employs TRBV7-6 and TRBJ1-2, with 12 bases matching TRBD1. The CDR3 sequence is CASSSGPGTGGGSYGYTF. The CDR3 bases are TGTGCCAGCAGTTCTGGTCCCGGGACAGGGGGCGGGAGCTATGGCTACACCTTC.